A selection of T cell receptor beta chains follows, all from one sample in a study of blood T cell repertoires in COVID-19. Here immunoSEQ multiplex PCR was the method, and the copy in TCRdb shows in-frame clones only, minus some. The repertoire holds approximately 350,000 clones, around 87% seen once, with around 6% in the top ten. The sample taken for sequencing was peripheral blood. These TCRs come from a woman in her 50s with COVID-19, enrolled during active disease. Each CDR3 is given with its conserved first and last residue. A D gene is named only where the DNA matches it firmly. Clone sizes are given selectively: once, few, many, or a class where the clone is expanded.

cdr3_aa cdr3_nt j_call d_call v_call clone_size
CASSLGTGSIQYF TGTGCCAGCAGCTTAGGGACAGGGTCTATTCAGTACTTC TRBJ2-4 TRBD1 TRBV7-9 -
CASSLALGYEQYF TGTGCCAGCAGCTTAGCGCTCGGGTACGAGCAGTACTTC TRBJ2-7 - TRBV7-9 -
CASSLVLTSGPSDTQYF TGTGCCAGCAGCTTAGTCTTAACTAGCGGGCCATCAGATACGCAGTATTTT TRBJ2-3 TRBD2 TRBV7-9 -
CASSVEGWNSPLHF TGTGCCAGCAGCGTAGAGGGGTGGAATTCACCCCTCCACTTT TRBJ1-6 - TRBV9 few
CASSLAGPLNEQFF TGTGCCAGCAGCTTGGCAGGGCCTCTCAATGAGCAGTTCTTC TRBJ2-1 - TRBV5-8 -
CASSAQGGLAHGYTF TGTGCCAGCAGCGCCCAGGGGGGACTTGCCCATGGCTACACCTTC TRBJ1-2 TRBD1 TRBV9 -
CASSLRRLTDPPGTEAFF TGTGCCAGCTCACTCCGACGACTGACAGACCCTCCCGGCACTGAAGCTTTCTTT TRBJ1-1 - TRBV18 -
CASSYVAGYEQYF TGTGCCAGCAGCTATGTAGCGGGATACGAGCAGTACTTC TRBJ2-7 TRBD2 TRBV7-3 -
CATSRDGGDADTQYF TGTGCCACCAGCAGAGATGGGGGGGATGCAGATACGCAGTATTTT TRBJ2-3 TRBD2 TRBV15 -
CASSSKPWREEPTYEQYF TGTGCCAGCAGCTCCAAACCTTGGCGGGAGGAACCCACCTACGAGCAGTACTTC TRBJ2-7 TRBD2 TRBV7-2 -
CASSLGLADYNEQFF TGTGCCAGCAGTTTGGGACTAGCGGACTACAATGAGCAGTTCTTC TRBJ2-1 TRBD2 TRBV6-5 -
CASSEQGGQPQHF TGTGCCAGCAGTGAGCAGGGGGGCCAGCCCCAGCATTTT TRBJ1-5 TRBD1 TRBV2 -
CASSPRQYQETQYF TGCGCCAGCAGCCCCCGACAGTACCAAGAGACCCAGTACTTC TRBJ2-5 - TRBV4-1 -
CASSLTGYGQPQHF TGCGCCAGCAGCCTGACAGGGTACGGGCAGCCCCAGCATTTT TRBJ1-5 TRBD1 TRBV5-1 -
CASSERGEVNNEQFF TGCGCCAGCAGTGAAAGAGGGGAGGTAAATAATGAGCAGTTCTTC TRBJ2-1 - TRBV10-2 -
CAISEWDRGETDTQYF TGTGCCATCAGTGAATGGGACAGGGGGGAGACAGATACGCAGTATTTT TRBJ2-3 TRBD1 TRBV10-3 -
CASSVAGQGVSYEQYF TGTGCCAGCAGCGTAGCGGGGCAGGGGGTATCTTACGAGCAGTACTTC TRBJ2-7 - TRBV7-6 -
CASRTGGGQYF TGTGCCAGCAGGACAGGGGGAGGGCAGTACTTC TRBJ2-7 TRBD1 TRBV2 -
CASSIEGAGPNQPQHF TGTGCCAGTAGTATCGAGGGGGCGGGTCCAAATCAGCCCCAGCATTTT TRBJ1-5 TRBD1 TRBV19 few
CASSLVGGQPQHF TGTGCCAGCAGTTTAGTCGGGGGTCAGCCCCAGCATTTT TRBJ1-5 - TRBV27 -
CASSPTSGKGNEQFF TGTGCCAGCAGCCCTACTAGCGGGAAGGGGAATGAGCAGTTCTTC TRBJ2-1 TRBD2 TRBV2 few
CASSQSGTPQETQYF TGTGCCAGCAGCCAATCGGGAACTCCGCAAGAGACCCAGTACTTC TRBJ2-5 - TRBV3-1/TRBV3-2 -
CASSLVVAGRDQPQHF TGTGCCAGCAGCTTAGTGGTCGCAGGGAGGGATCAGCCCCAGCATTTT TRBJ1-5 - TRBV7-9 -
CATSDSKGPSNQPQHF TGTGCCACCAGTGATTCCAAGGGGCCCAGCAATCAGCCCCAGCATTTT TRBJ1-5 - TRBV24-1 -
CASSKRAGGYNEQFF TGTGCCAGCAGCAAAAGAGCGGGGGGGTACAATGAGCAGTTCTTC TRBJ2-1 TRBD2 TRBV28 -
CASRQEFSGYTF TGTGCCAGCAGACAGGAGTTCTCGGGCTACACCTTC TRBJ1-2 - TRBV27 -
CASSIGGSFSYEQYF TGTGCCAGTAGTATAGGAGGGTCCTTCTCCTACGAGCAGTACTTC TRBJ2-7 - TRBV19 -
CAIRGRDSGNTIYF TGTGCCATCAGGGGGCGGGACAGCGGAAACACCATATATTTT TRBJ1-3 TRBD1 TRBV10-3 -
CASSLVEESEAFF TGCGCCAGCAGCTTGGTGGAGGAAAGTGAAGCTTTCTTT TRBJ1-1 - TRBV5-1 -
CASSLASGVRAPYEQYF TGTGCCAGCAGCCTGGCTAGCGGGGTCCGAGCTCCCTACGAGCAGTACTTC TRBJ2-7 TRBD2 TRBV5-5 -
CASSIKSGLAGSYNEQFF TGTGCCAGCAGCATAAAATCGGGACTAGCGGGGTCCTACAATGAGCAGTTCTTC TRBJ2-1 TRBD2 TRBV5-4 -
CASSQASGFSYNEQFF TGTGCCAGCAGCCAAGCTAGCGGCTTCTCCTACAATGAGCAGTTCTTC TRBJ2-1 TRBD2 TRBV4-2 -
CASGSGGKTQYF TGTGCCAGCGGGTCGGGAGGAAAGACCCAGTACTTC TRBJ2-5 TRBD2 TRBV2 -
CASRETGPTSSRANVLTF TGTGCCAGTAGAGAGACAGGACCTACCTCGTCTCGGGCCAACGTCCTGACTTTC TRBJ2-6 - TRBV19 -
CASSDRAVGGNEQFF TGTGCCAGCAGCGACCGGGCCGTTGGGGGGAATGAGCAGTTCTTC TRBJ2-1 - TRBV7-6 once
CATSETGGTNYGYTF TGTGCCACCAGTGAAACAGGGGGCACGAACTATGGCTACACCTTC TRBJ1-2 TRBD1 TRBV24-1 -
CAISDSGRAYNEQFF TGTGCCATCAGTGACAGCGGGAGGGCGTACAATGAGCAGTTCTTC TRBJ2-1 TRBD2 TRBV10-3 -
CASSSTGTSVYNEQFF TGTGCCAGCAGCTCTACCGGGACTAGCGTATACAATGAGCAGTTCTTC TRBJ2-1 TRBD2 TRBV11-2 -
CASSLAGTGYGYTF TGTGCCAGCAGCTTAGCCGGGACAGGGTATGGCTACACCTTC TRBJ1-2 TRBD1 TRBV7-2 -
CASSPRGGQFTYEQYF TGTGCCAGCTCACCGCGGGGGGGACAGTTCACCTACGAGCAGTACTTC TRBJ2-7 TRBD2 TRBV18 -
CASSKGLATYNEQFF TGTGCCAGCAGCAAAGGACTAGCCACCTACAATGAGCAGTTCTTC TRBJ2-1 TRBD2 TRBV11-3 -
CASSQDRGEKLFF TGCGCCAGCAGCCAAGATCGGGGTGAAAAACTGTTTTTT TRBJ1-4 - TRBV4-1 -
CASSLAPGISGNTIYF TGCGCCAGCAGCTTGGCCCCAGGGATTTCTGGAAACACCATATATTTT TRBJ1-3 - TRBV5-1 -
CASSAGTSLTQYF TGCGCCAGCAGCGCCGGGACTAGCCTAACCCAGTACTTC TRBJ2-5 TRBD2 TRBV5-1 -
CATSRAADRDFNQPQHF TGTGCCACCAGCAGAGCCGCAGACAGAGACTTCAATCAGCCCCAGCATTTT TRBJ1-5 - TRBV15 -
CASTKAGGIYGYTF TGTGCCAGCACCAAGGCGGGGGGGATCTATGGCTACACCTTC TRBJ1-2 - TRBV6-5 -
CASSPGQESSQPQHF TGTGCCAGCAGCCCGGGACAGGAGTCTAGCCAGCCCCAGCATTTT TRBJ1-5 TRBD1 TRBV5-5 once
CASSTWDRVNGYTF TGTGCCAGTAGTACCTGGGACAGGGTGAATGGCTACACCTTC TRBJ1-2 TRBD1 TRBV19 few
CASSQNTNQPQHF TGTGCCAGCAGCCAGAATACAAATCAGCCCCAGCATTTT TRBJ1-5 - TRBV7-2 -
CASSYSTGSHTGELFF TGTGCCAGCAGTTACTCGACAGGGAGTCACACCGGGGAGCTGTTTTTT TRBJ2-2 TRBD1 TRBV6-5 -
CASSLKAGVAGEQFF TGTGCCAGCAGTTTAAAAGCGGGAGTTGCGGGTGAGCAGTTCTTC TRBJ2-1 TRBD2 TRBV27 -